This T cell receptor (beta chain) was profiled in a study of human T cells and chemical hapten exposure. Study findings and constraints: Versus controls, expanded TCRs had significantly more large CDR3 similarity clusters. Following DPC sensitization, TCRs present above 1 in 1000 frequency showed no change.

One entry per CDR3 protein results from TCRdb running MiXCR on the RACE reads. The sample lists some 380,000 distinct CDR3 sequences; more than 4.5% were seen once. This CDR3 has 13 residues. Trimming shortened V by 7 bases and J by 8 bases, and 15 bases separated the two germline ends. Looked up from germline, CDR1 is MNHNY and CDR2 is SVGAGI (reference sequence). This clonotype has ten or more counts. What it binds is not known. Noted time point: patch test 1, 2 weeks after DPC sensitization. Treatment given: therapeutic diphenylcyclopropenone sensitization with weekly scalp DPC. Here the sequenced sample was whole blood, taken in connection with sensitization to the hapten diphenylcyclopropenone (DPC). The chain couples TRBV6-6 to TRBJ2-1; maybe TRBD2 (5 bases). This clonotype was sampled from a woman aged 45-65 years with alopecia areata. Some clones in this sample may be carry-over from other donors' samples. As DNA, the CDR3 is TGTGCCAGCACCTACGGGGTGCTGGATGAGCAGTTCTTC. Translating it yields CASTYGVLDEQFF.